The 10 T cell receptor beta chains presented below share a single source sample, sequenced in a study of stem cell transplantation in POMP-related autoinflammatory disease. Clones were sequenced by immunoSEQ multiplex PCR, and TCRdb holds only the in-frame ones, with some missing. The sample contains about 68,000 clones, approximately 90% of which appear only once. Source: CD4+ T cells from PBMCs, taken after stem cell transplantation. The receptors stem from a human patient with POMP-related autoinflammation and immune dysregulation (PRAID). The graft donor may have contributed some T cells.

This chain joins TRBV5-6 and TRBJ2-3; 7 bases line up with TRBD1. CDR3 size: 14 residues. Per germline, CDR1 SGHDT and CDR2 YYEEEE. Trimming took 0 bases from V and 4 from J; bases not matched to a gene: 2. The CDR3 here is CASSLVRGSDTQYF. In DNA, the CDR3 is TGTGCCAGCAGCTTGGTCAGGGGGTCAGATACGCAGTATTTT.

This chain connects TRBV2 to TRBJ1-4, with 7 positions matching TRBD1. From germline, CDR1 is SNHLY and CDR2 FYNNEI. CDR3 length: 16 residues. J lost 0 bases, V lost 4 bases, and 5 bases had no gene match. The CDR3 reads CASSASDRTTNEKLFF. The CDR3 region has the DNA TGTGCCAGCAGTGCCTCGGACAGGACAACTAATGAAAAACTGTTTTTT.

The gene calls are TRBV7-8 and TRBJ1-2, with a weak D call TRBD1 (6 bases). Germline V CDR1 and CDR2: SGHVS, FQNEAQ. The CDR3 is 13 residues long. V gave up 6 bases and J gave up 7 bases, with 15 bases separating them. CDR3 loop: CASSPPGAAGYTF. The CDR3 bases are TGTGCCAGCAGTCCGCCAGGGGCAGCTGGCTACACCTTC.

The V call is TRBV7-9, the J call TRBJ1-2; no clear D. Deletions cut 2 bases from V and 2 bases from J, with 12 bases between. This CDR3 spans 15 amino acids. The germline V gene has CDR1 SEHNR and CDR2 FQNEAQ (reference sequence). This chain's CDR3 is CASSLKLPGNYGYTF. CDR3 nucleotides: TGTGCCAGCAGCTTAAAATTACCGGGAAACTATGGCTACACCTTC.

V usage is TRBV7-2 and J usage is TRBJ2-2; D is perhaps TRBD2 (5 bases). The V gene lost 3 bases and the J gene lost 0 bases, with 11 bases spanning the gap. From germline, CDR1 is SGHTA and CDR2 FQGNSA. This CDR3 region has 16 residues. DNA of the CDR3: TGTGCCAGCAGCTTTGGAGGAGTTTCGAACACCGGGGAGCTGTTTTTT. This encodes CASSFGGVSNTGELFF.

This CDR3 reads CASSYAGQRGEETQYF. The CDR3 DNA is TGTGCCAGCAGTTACGCTGGGCAGCGGGGGGAAGAGACCCAGTACTTC. The V call is TRBV6-5, the J call TRBJ2-5; the match to TRBD2 covers 9 bases. CDR1 and CDR2 (germline): MNHEY, SVGAGI. The J segment lost 3 bases and the V segment lost 2 bases, leaving 7 bases of the junction unmatched. The CDR3 length is 16 residues.

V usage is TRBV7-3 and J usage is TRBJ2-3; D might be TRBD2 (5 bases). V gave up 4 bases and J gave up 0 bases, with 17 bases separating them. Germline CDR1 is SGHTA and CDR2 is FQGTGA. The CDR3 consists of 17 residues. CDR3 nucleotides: TGTGCCAGCAGCTCTACCCCCCGGGGAGTCAGCACAGATACGCAGTATTTT. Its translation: CASSSTPRGVSTDTQYF.

For the CDR3, the DNA is TGCGCCAGCAGCCAAGATCGTGCAACCGTCCTGACTTTC. Translation gives CASSQDRATVLTF. The chain is built from TRBV4-1 and TRBJ2-6; D not resolved. Trimming cost V 0 bases and J 12 bases, with 9 bases left between them. CDR1 and CDR2 from the germline V gene are MGHRA and YSYEKL. CDR3 length: 13 amino acids.

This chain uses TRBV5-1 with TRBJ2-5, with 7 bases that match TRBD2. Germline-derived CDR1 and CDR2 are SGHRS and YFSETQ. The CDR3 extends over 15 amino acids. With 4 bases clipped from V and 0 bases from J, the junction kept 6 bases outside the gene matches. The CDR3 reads CASSGASGYQETQYF. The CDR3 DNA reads TGCGCCAGCAGCGGGGCTAGCGGATACCAAGAGACCCAGTACTTC.

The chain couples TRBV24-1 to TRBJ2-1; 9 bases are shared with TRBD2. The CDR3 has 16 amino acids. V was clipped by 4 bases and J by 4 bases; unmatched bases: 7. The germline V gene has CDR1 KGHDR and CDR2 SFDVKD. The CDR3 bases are TGTGCCACCAGTGAATCCGTAGCGGGAGCTTACAATGAGCAGTTCTTC. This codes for CATSESVAGAYNEQFF.